Listed here are 7 T cell receptor beta chains from one sample, sequenced in a study of blood T cell repertoires in COVID-19. Assay used: immunoSEQ multiplex PCR; TCRdb lists only in-frame clones, some missing. The top ten hold over 10% of the sample, which has 400,000 to 450,000 clones, 88% seen once. Sequencing was performed on peripheral blood. The origin of the receptors is a woman in her 50s with COVID-19, enrolled during active disease.

The J gene is TRBJ2-7, the V gene TRBV10-2, with D perhaps matching TRBD2 (7 bases). V lost 0 bases and J lost 5, with 17 bases in between. CDR1 and CDR2 from the germline V gene are WSHSY and SAAADI. This CDR3 is built from 16 residues. The DNA of the CDR3 is TGCGCCAGCAGTGAGTCGCAATGGGGGGGCCGCCACGAGCAGTACTTC. Translated, it gives CASSESQWGGRHEQYF.

The V call is TRBV3-1 (or the pseudogene TRBV3-2), the J call TRBJ1-4; 7 bases map to TRBD1. The CDR3 has 18 residues. V was clipped by 3 bases and J by 0 bases; unmatched bases: 10. CDR1 is LGHDT, CDR2 YNNKEL, per germline (reference sequence). CDR3 sequence: CASSQIKGAGPTNEKLFF. DNA of the CDR3: TGTGCCAGCAGCCAGATAAAGGGGGCCGGACCAACTAATGAAAAACTGTTTTTT.

V gene TRBV5-4 combines with J gene TRBJ2-3; D gene ambiguous. The CDR3 totals 13 residues. Trimming left V 4 bases short and J 3 bases short, with 9 bases between. Germline V CDR1 and CDR2: SGHNT, YYREEE (reference sequence). The CDR3 region has the DNA TGTGCCAGCAGCCTTCGCGGTACAGATACGCAGTATTTT. It codes for CASSLRGTDTQYF.

This clone was seen a few times. V and J are TRBV7-9 and TRBJ1-3, with a tentative D call TRBD1 (5 bases). Germline CDR1 is SEHNR and CDR2 is FQNEAQ (reference sequence). The CDR3 totals 17 residues. V lost 2 bases, J lost 0 bases, and 14 bases lay in between. The CDR3 here is CASSLRGATFSGNTIYF. CDR3 nucleotide sequence: TGTGCCAGCAGCTTAAGGGGCGCTACTTTCTCTGGAAACACCATATATTTT.

There are a few counts of this clone. The V and J genes are TRBV6-1 and TRBJ1-1, with 9 bases fitting TRBD1. J gave up 1 base and V 2 bases, and 2 bases lay outside the gene matches. Germline V gene data show CDR1 as MNHNS and CDR2 as SASEGT. The CDR3 covers 15 residues. The DNA for the CDR3 is TGTGCCAGCAGTGAACCGGGACAGGGGAACACTGAAGCTTTCTTT. Translated, it gives CASSEPGQGNTEAFF.

In its sample, this clone was seen once. The rearrangement links TRBV29-1 to TRBJ2-3; TRBD2 matches 13 bases. The CDR3 has 17 residues. Trimming at V came to 7 bases and at J to 0 bases, leaving 10 bases not matched to a gene. Germline CDR1 is SQVTM and CDR2 is ANQGSEA. CDR3 coding DNA: TGCAGCGCGCTGCCGGGACTAGCGGGGTCTAGCACAGATACGCAGTATTTT. Its translation is CSALPGLAGSSTDTQYF.

This chain connects TRBV25-1 to TRBJ2-4; D is unclear. The CDR3 is 14 residues long. CDR1 and CDR2 from the germline V gene are MGHDK and SYGVNS. V lost 6 bases, J lost 4 bases, and 13 bases lay in between. The CDR3 DNA sequence: TGTGCCAGCAGCCGACTGGCGGTTAAAAACATTCAGTACTTC. Its protein is CASSRLAVKNIQYF.